The sequence of this T cell receptor (beta chain) was determined in a study of cytomegalovirus exposure and HLA in healthy donors. Study-wide findings and caveats: Specificity of a few CMV-associated chains for CMV antigens was verified in vitro. Later, TCR association rates were found to vary by HLA locus, highest for DRB1 and lowest for HLA-C.

With regard to this clone: The antigen remains undetermined.

With V trimmed by 2 bases and J by 7 bases, 5 bases remained unmatched. This CDR3 is built from 15 residues. Germline CDR1 and CDR2: MNHEY and SVGAGI. The primer mix had 60 Vbeta and 13 Jbeta primers. The repertoire was sequenced with immunoSEQ multiplex PCR; TCRdb's copy has only in-frame clones and lacks some. The sample holds some 75,000 clones. V and J are TRBV6-5 and TRBJ1-6; 7 nucleotides match TRBD1. This clonotype was obtained from a female donor in good health and CMV-seropositive. The material sequenced was PBMCs. CDR3 DNA: TGTGCCAGCAGTTACGACGGGACAGCAAATTCACCCCTCCACTTT. Translated: CASSYDGTANSPLHF.